The rows below give T cell receptor beta chains drawn from one sample of a study of Ad26.COV2.S vaccination and SARS-CoV-2 variants. The method was immunoSEQ multiplex PCR; TCRdb's version includes in-frame clones alone and lacks a portion of them. This repertoire shows about 180,000 clones, around nine tenths found once; its top ten account for 5.9%. The sequences come from peripheral blood, collected after recovery from COVID-19. These receptors all stem from a human donor who had recovered from COVID-19. CDR3s include the opening cysteine and the closing phenylalanine or tryptophan. D genes are given only for firm matches. Clone size is given for some rows only: seen once, a few or many times, or a class if the clone is expanded.

D: TRBD2
size: once
V: TRBV27
J: TRBJ2-1
DNA: TGTGCCAGCAGTTTCTTCCGGGGAGGAGCTAGCGGGAGCTTCTACAATGAGCAGTTCTTC
CDR3: CASSFFRGGASGSFYNEQFF

D: -
size: -
V: TRBV5-1
J: TRBJ2-2
DNA: TGCGCCAGCAGCTTGAACAACCCCCAGAACACCGGGGAGCTGTTTTTT
CDR3: CASSLNNPQNTGELFF

D: TRBD1
size: -
V: TRBV27
J: TRBJ2-7
DNA: TGTGCCAGCAGTTTGACAGGGGTCGAGCAGTACTTC
CDR3: CASSLTGVEQYF

D: -
size: once
V: TRBV9
J: TRBJ2-7
DNA: TGTGCCAGCAGCGTACGGCAGGGCTACGAGCAGTACTTC
CDR3: CASSVRQGYEQYF

D: -
size: -
V: TRBV27
J: TRBJ2-1
DNA: TGTGCCAGCAGTTTATCGGGACTGATTCCGAATGAGCAGTTCTTC
CDR3: CASSLSGLIPNEQFF

D: TRBD2
size: -
V: TRBV7-2
J: TRBJ2-5
DNA: TGTGCCAGCAGATCAACAACGGGAGGGTTGGAGACCCAGTACTTC
CDR3: CASRSTTGGLETQYF

D: -
size: -
V: TRBV28
J: TRBJ1-2
DNA: TGTGCCAGCAGTTCGTACAGGACAGCGCCTAACTATGGCTACACCTTC
CDR3: CASSSYRTAPNYGYTF

D: TRBD2
size: -
V: TRBV13
J: TRBJ2-1
DNA: TGTGCCAGCAGCTCCTCGACTAGCGGTCACTCAAGCTCCTACAATGAGCAGTTCTTC
CDR3: CASSSSTSGHSSSYNEQFF

D: TRBD2
size: -
V: TRBV11-2
J: TRBJ2-5
DNA: TGTGCCAGCAGCTGGACTAGCGGGAGTGGAGAGACCCAGTACTTC
CDR3: CASSWTSGSGETQYF

D: TRBD1
size: -
V: TRBV5-1
J: TRBJ2-5
DNA: TGCGCCAGCAGCCTCGGACAGGTCCAAGAGACCCAGTACTTC
CDR3: CASSLGQVQETQYF

D: -
size: once
V: TRBV6-4
J: TRBJ2-3
DNA: TGTGCCAGCAGTTCGACAGTCGACACAGATACGCAGTATTTT
CDR3: CASSSTVDTDTQYF

D: -
size: -
V: TRBV12-1
J: TRBJ1-5
DNA: TGTGCCAGCAGCTGCCGGGACTTTCTACCCGGGGGCAATCAGCCCCAGCATTTT
CDR3: CASSCRDFLPGGNQPQHF

D: TRBD2
size: -
V: TRBV10-3
J: TRBJ2-1
DNA: TGTGCCACCTCCCCTTCCATAGCGGGGGGGATGGAAGGGAAGAATGAGCAGTTCTTC
CDR3: CATSPSIAGGMEGKNEQFF

D: TRBD2
size: -
V: TRBV7-9
J: TRBJ2-1
DNA: TGTGCCAGCAGTTGCCGCCTTATAGGACTAGCGGCCGTCTACAATGAGCAGTTCTTC
CDR3: CASSCRLIGLAAVYNEQFF

D: -
size: -
V: TRBV9
J: TRBJ1-1
DNA: TGTGCCAGCAGCCAATCCCCTGGCGGGGACACTGAAGCTTTCTTT
CDR3: CASSQSPGGDTEAFF

D: TRBD1
size: -
V: TRBV24-1
J: TRBJ1-5
DNA: TGTGCCACCAGTGATTCGGGGACAGGGGGCCCCCTGAGTCAGCCCCAGCATTTT
CDR3: CATSDSGTGGPLSQPQHF

D: TRBD2
size: -
V: TRBV6-6
J: TRBJ2-1
DNA: TGTGCCAGCAGTAGTCTAGCGGGGGAGGGCGATGAGCAGTTCTTC
CDR3: CASSSLAGEGDEQFF

D: -
size: -
V: TRBV5-4
J: TRBJ2-5
DNA: TGTGCCAGCAGCCCCCGAGGCAACATTCAAGAGACCCAGTACTTC
CDR3: CASSPRGNIQETQYF

D: TRBD1
size: -
V: TRBV29-1
J: TRBJ2-3
DNA: TGCAGCGTTGAAAAGGGGGCAGGCACAGATACGCAGTATTTT
CDR3: CSVEKGAGTDTQYF

D: -
size: -
V: TRBV28
J: TRBJ1-2
DNA: TGTGCCAGCAGAACGTACGGGGTACAGGGATCGAGGGGCTACACCTTC
CDR3: CASRTYGVQGSRGYTF

D: -
size: -
V: TRBV15
J: TRBJ2-7
DNA: TGTGCCACCAGCAGAGATCGGCTAGATCTAACCTACGAGCAGTACTTC
CDR3: CATSRDRLDLTYEQYF

D: -
size: -
V: TRBV2
J: TRBJ2-1
DNA: TGTGCCAGCAGGGGGGGTCTAAATGGTAATGAGCAGTTCTTC
CDR3: CASRGGLNGNEQFF

D: -
size: -
V: TRBV3-1/TRBV3-2
J: TRBJ2-6
DNA: TGTGCCAGCACTCAGGACTCTGGGGCCAACGTCCTGACTTTC
CDR3: CASTQDSGANVLTF

D: -
size: -
V: TRBV7-3
J: TRBJ2-5
DNA: TGTGCCAGCAGCCAGGGCCTCAAGGGAGAGACCCAGTACTTC
CDR3: CASSQGLKGETQYF

D: TRBD2
size: -
V: TRBV7-9
J: TRBJ2-7
DNA: TGTGCCAGCAGCTTTAGCGGGGGGTCCTACGAGCAGTACTTC
CDR3: CASSFSGGSYEQYF

D: -
size: -
V: TRBV15
J: TRBJ1-3
DNA: TGTGCCACCAGCAGTAGAACTGGAAACACCATATATTTT
CDR3: CATSSRTGNTIYF

D: -
size: -
V: TRBV29-1
J: TRBJ2-1
DNA: TGCAGCGTTGAAGAGGCGACACCCTACAATGAGCAGTTCTTC
CDR3: CSVEEATPYNEQFF

D: -
size: once
V: TRBV6-6
J: TRBJ2-3
DNA: TGTGCCAGCAGTTATTCCGAGGGGATCAATACGCAGTATTTT
CDR3: CASSYSEGINTQYF

D: -
size: -
V: TRBV27
J: TRBJ1-5
DNA: TGTGCCACCGGACGGAACAACAATCAGCCCCAGCATTTT
CDR3: CATGRNNNQPQHF

D: -
size: once
V: TRBV6-6
J: TRBJ2-1
DNA: TGTGCCAGCAGTCCGGTAGTTCTGAATGAGCAGTTCTTC
CDR3: CASSPVVLNEQFF

D: TRBD2
size: once
V: TRBV3-1/TRBV3-2
J: TRBJ2-1
DNA: TGTGCCAGCAGCCAAGAGAGGCTAGCGGCGGCCAATGAGCAGTTCTTC
CDR3: CASSQERLAAANEQFF

D: -
size: -
V: TRBV7-2
J: TRBJ2-1
DNA: TGTGCCAGCAGCCTTGCAGGACAGACCTTCTTC
CDR3: CASSLAGQTFF

D: -
size: -
V: TRBV12-3/TRBV12-4
J: TRBJ1-4
DNA: TGTGCCAGCAGTTTCAGGCCTAATGAAAAACTGTTTTTT
CDR3: CASSFRPNEKLFF

D: -
size: -
V: TRBV5-1
J: TRBJ1-1
DNA: TGCGCCAGCAGCTTTGACAGGAACACTGAAGCTTTCTTT
CDR3: CASSFDRNTEAFF

D: -
size: -
V: TRBV3-1/TRBV3-2
J: TRBJ2-2
DNA: TGTGCCAGCAGCCAAAATACGGTCACCGGGGAGCTGTTTTTT
CDR3: CASSQNTVTGELFF

D: -
size: -
V: TRBV15
J: TRBJ1-1
DNA: TGTGCCACCAGCAGAGATAGGAGGCCAGGGACTGAAGCTTTCTTT
CDR3: CATSRDRRPGTEAFF

D: TRBD2
size: -
V: TRBV24-1
J: TRBJ2-2
DNA: TGTGCCACCAGTGATAGGACTAGCGGGAACACCGGGGAGCTGTTTTTT
CDR3: CATSDRTSGNTGELFF

D: -
size: -
V: TRBV9
J: TRBJ1-1
DNA: TGTGCCAGCAGCGTCATGGGGGGGTTTAACACTGAAGCTTTCTTT
CDR3: CASSVMGGFNTEAFF

D: TRBD1
size: once
V: TRBV19
J: TRBJ1-2
DNA: TGTGCCAGTAGTACGTCGACAGGGGGATCCTATGGCTACACCTTC
CDR3: CASSTSTGGSYGYTF

D: -
size: -
V: TRBV25-1
J: TRBJ1-1
DNA: TGTGCCAGCAGTGAGTTGGGCAAGAACACTGAAGCTTTCTTT
CDR3: CASSELGKNTEAFF

D: -
size: -
V: TRBV20-1
J: TRBJ1-1
DNA: TGCAGTGCTAGTGTGGTCCCGAACACTGAAGCTTTCTTT
CDR3: CSASVVPNTEAFF

D: -
size: -
V: TRBV7-9
J: TRBJ1-1
DNA: TGTGCCATCCTAGAAGGGACTGAAGCTTTCTTT
CDR3: CAILEGTEAFF

D: -
size: -
V: TRBV5-4
J: TRBJ2-4
DNA: TGTGCCAGCAGCTCCCCCGTGCTAGCCAAAAACATTCAGTACTTC
CDR3: CASSSPVLAKNIQYF

D: -
size: once
V: TRBV27
J: TRBJ1-2
DNA: TGTGCCAGCAGTTTTTTCCCCCCTATTGCGGATGGCTACACCTTC
CDR3: CASSFFPPIADGYTF

D: TRBD2
size: -
V: TRBV7-3
J: TRBJ2-5
DNA: TGTGCCAGCAGCTTTTCGGGGGGGCGGGAGACCCAGTACTTC
CDR3: CASSFSGGRETQYF

D: TRBD1
size: -
V: TRBV9
J: TRBJ1-6
DNA: TGTGCCAGCAGCGTAGCCCTAGGACAGGGGAATTCACCCCTCCACTTT
CDR3: CASSVALGQGNSPLHF

D: -
size: -
V: TRBV21-1
J: TRBJ2-7
DNA: TGTGCCAGCAGCAAAGGACAGGGAGGAGGTTACGAGCAGTACTTC
CDR3: CASSKGQGGGYEQYF